The T cell receptor beta chain described here comes from a study of identical twins. TCRdb reprocessed the 5' RACE reads via MiXCR and lists one record per CDR3 protein. The data contain around 480,000 distinct CDR3 sequences, around 14% of them singletons. This sample also belongs to another study, concerning yellow fever vaccine responses in identical twins.

The sequencing input was CD4+ T cells sorted from blood. The receptor was isolated from a young woman in good health.

The CDR3 spells CASSLNGATQETQYF. CDR3 in DNA: TGTGCCAGCAGCTTAAACGGCGCAACCCAAGAGACCCAGTACTTC. The chain is built from TRBV7-2 and TRBJ2-5; D is ambiguous. The CDR3 consists of 15 residues. From germline, CDR1 is SGHTA and CDR2 FQGNSA. The ends were cut back, 2 bases at V and 1 base at J, with 11 bases in the middle.